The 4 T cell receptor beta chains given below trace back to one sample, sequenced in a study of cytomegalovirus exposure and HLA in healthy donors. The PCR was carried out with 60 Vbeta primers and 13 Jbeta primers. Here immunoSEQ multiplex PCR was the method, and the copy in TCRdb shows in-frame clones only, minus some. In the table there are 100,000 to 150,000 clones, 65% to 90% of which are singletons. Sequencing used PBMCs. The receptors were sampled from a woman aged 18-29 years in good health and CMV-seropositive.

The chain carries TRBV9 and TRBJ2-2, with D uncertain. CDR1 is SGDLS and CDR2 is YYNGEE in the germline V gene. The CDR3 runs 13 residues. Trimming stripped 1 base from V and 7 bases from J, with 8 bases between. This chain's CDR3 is CASSVQLGGELFF. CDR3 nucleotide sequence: TGTGCCAGCAGCGTACAACTCGGCGGGGAGCTGTTTTTT. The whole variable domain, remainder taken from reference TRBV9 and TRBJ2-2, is DSGVTQTPKHLITATGQRVTLRCSPRSGDLSVYWYQQSLDQGLQFLIQYYNGEERAKGNILERFSAQQFPDLHSELNLSSLELGDSALYFCASSVQLGGELFFGEGSRLTVL.

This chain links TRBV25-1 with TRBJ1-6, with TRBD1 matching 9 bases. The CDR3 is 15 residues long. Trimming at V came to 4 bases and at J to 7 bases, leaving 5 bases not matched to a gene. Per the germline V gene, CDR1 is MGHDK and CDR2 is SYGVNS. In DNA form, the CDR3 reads TGTGCCAGCAGTGGGGCGACAGGGGGAAATTCACCCCTCCACTTT. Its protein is CASSGATGGNSPLHF.

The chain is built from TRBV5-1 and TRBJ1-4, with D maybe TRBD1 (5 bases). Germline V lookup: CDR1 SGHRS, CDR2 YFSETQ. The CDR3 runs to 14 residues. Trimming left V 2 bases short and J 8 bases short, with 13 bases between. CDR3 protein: CASSFGQRDEKLFF. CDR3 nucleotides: TGCGCCAGCAGCTTCGGCCAGCGGGACGAAAAACTGTTTTTT.

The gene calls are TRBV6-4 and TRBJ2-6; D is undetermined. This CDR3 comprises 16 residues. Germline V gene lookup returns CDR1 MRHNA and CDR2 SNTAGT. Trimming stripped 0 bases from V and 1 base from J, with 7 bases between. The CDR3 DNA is TGTGCCAGCAGTGACTCTCCCGTGTCTGGGGCCAACGTCCTGACTTTC. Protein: CASSDSPVSGANVLTF.